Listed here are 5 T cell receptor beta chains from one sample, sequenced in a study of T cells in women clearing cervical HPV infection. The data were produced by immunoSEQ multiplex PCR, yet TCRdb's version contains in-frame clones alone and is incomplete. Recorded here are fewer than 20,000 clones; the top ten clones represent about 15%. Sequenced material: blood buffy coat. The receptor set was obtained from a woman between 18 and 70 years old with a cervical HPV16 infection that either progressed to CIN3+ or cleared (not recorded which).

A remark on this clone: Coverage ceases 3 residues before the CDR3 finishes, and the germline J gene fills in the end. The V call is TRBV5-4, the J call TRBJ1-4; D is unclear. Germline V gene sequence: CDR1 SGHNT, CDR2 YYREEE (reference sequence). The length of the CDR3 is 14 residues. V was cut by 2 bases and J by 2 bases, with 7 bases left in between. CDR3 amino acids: CASSLGGTNEKLFF. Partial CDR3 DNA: TGTGCCAGCAGCTTAGGTGGCACTAATGAAAAA.

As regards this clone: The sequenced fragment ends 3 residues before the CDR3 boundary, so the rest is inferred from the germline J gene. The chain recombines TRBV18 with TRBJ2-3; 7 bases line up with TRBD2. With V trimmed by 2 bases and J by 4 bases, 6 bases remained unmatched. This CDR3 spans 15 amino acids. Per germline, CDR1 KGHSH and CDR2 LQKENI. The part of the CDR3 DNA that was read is TGTGCCAGCTCACCAGTTGGGGGGGAAGCAGATACG. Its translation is CASSPVGGEADT. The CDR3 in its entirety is CASSPVGGEADTQYF.

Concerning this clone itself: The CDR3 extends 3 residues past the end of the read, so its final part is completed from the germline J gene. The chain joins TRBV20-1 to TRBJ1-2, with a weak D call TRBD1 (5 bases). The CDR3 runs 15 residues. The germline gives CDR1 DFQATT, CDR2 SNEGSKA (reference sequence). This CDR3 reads CSAIGTSGFTDTYTF. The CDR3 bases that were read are TGCAGTGCCATTGGGACTAGCGGATTCACAGATACC.

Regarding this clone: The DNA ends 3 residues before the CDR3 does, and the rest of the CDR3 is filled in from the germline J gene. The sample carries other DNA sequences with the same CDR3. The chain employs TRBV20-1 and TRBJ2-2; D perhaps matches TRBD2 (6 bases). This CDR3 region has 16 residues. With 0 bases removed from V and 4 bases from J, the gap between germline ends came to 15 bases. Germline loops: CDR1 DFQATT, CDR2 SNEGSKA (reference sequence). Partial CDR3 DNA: TGCAGTGCTAGAGATGGGGGGAGCCGAGGCACCGGGGAG. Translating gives CSARDGGSRGTGE. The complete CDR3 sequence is CSARDGGSRGTGELFF.

CDR3 DNA (partial): TGTGCCAGCAGCCAAACTATGACAGTTCTTGGAGAAAAA. Protein product: CASSQTMTVLGEK. The CDR3, in full, reads CASSQTMTVLGEKLFF. This chain connects TRBV4-2 to TRBJ1-4, with D perhaps TRBD1 (5 bases). The read finishes 3 residues shy of the CDR3 end, and the germline J gene is used to complete it. V was clipped by 2 bases and J by 8 bases, with 18 bases between them. Germline V gene lookup returns CDR1 LGHNA and CDR2 YNFKEQ. There are 16 residues in the CDR3.